This T cell receptor beta chain was obtained from a study of T cells after yellow fever vaccination. Study-level results: A secondary response was less intense yet reached its peak sooner, at day 5 versus 15.

Conversion of TCR transcripts into cDNA relied on 5'RACE template switching, which added a universal primer site and UMIs. TCRdb itself ran the 5' RACE reads through MiXCR, one entry per CDR3 protein. The sample has approximately 160,000 distinct CDR3 sequences, over 7% seen once. V shed 3 bases and J shed 2 bases, with 9 bases lying between them. This CDR3 is built from 14 residues. Germline V CDR1 and CDR2: LNHDA, SQIVND (reference sequence). A remark on this clonotype: What it binds is unknown.

The sequence derives from a man younger than 30 who received the YFV17D yellow fever vaccine. The material was CD8+ T cells sorted from PBMCs, obtained 45 days after the yellow fever booster vaccination. The rearrangement links TRBV19 to TRBJ2-3; D unresolved. CDR3 loop: CASSIGSVTDTQYF. For the CDR3, the DNA is TGTGCCAGTAGTATCGGGTCGGTCACAGATACGCAGTATTTT.